The 5 T cell receptor beta chains reported below all come from one sample, sequenced in a study of long-term antiretroviral therapy in people with HIV. This was the immunoSEQ v3.0 assay at survey level. Clones were sequenced by immunoSEQ multiplex PCR, and TCRdb holds only the in-frame ones, with some missing. Among tens of thousands of clones listed, 75% to 90% were seen once. The sequenced sample was unsorted PBMCs, obtained 3.4 years after starting antiretroviral therapy. The source is a man aged 25 to 40 with HIV.

This chain links TRBV5-1 with TRBJ2-5, with 8 bases that match TRBD2. The junction had 7 bases not matched to a gene; V was cut back by 4 bases and J by 5 bases. Germline lookup yields CDR1 SGHRS and CDR2 YFSETQ. There are 14 residues in the CDR3. In nucleotides, the CDR3 is TGCGCCAGCAGCCTTAGCGGGGCGGGGGAGACCCAGTACTTC. Translated: CASSLSGAGETQYF.

J is TRBJ1-2 and V is TRBV28; tentatively, D is TRBD1 (5 bases). The CDR3 contains 14 residues. Germline V CDR1 and CDR2: MDHEN, SYDVKM. V was trimmed by 6 bases and J by 3 bases, leaving 14 bases between them. The CDR3 DNA sequence: TGTGCCAGCAGGGTCACGGGGGATTACTATGGCTACACCTTC. This sequence encodes CASRVTGDYYGYTF.

The J gene is TRBJ2-7, the V gene TRBV10-3; D is ambiguous. Trimming left V 7 bases short and J 5 bases short, with 9 bases between. CDR3 length equals 11 residues. The germline V gene encodes CDR1 ENHRY and CDR2 SYGVKD. For the CDR3, the DNA is TGTGCCATCACAGAGAACGACGAGCAGTACTTC. Amino acids: CAITENDEQYF.

The CDR3 DNA reads as TGCGCCAGCAGCCAAGATGATGGGGGCGGCTACGAGCAGTACTTC. It encodes CASSQDDGGGYEQYF. The chain couples TRBV4-1 to TRBJ2-7; perhaps TRBD1 as D (6 bases). The germline V gene encodes CDR1 MGHRA and CDR2 YSYEKL. V gave up 0 bases and J gave up 3 bases, with 12 bases separating them. This CDR3 contains 15 residues.

This chain links TRBV9 with TRBJ1-2; 8 nucleotides line up with TRBD1. Per the germline V gene, CDR1 is SGDLS and CDR2 is YYNGEE. V gave up 0 bases and J gave up 4 bases; unmatched junction bases: 2. CDR3 length: 14 amino acids. The CDR3 loop reads CASSVAGGGYGYTF. CDR3 nucleotides: TGTGCCAGCAGCGTAGCAGGGGGCGGCTATGGCTACACCTTC.